Shown below are 13 T cell receptor beta chains from a single sample sequenced in a study of breast tumors, draining lymph nodes, adjacent tissues. TCRdb fed the multiplex PCR reads into MiXCR, producing one record per CDR3 protein. The table records about 200,000 distinct CDR3 sequences, around 34% of them present only once. Axillary draining lymph nodes of breast cancer patients supplied the node samples. The sample comprised axillary lymph node tissue. These receptors all stem from a female donor with breast cancer. Some clones in this sample may be carry-over from other donors' samples.

This sequence joins TRBV29-1 and TRBJ2-1; D is possibly TRBD2 (6 bases). The germline V and J ends were trimmed by 4 bases and 3 bases, with 10 bases remaining between them. This CDR3 contains 13 residues. Germline V gene lookup returns CDR1 SQVTM and CDR2 ANQGSEA. CDR3 in DNA: TGCAGCGTTGCGGGAGCTATCTACAATGAGCAGTTCTTC. It codes for CSVAGAIYNEQFF.

This clonotype was observed at least ten times. The J gene is TRBJ2-5, the V gene TRBV10-2; 14 nucleotides match TRBD2. CDR3 length: 16 residues. Trimming took 2 bases from V and 5 from J; bases not matched to a gene: 4. Germline V gene data show CDR1 as WSHSY and CDR2 as SAAADI. CDR3 sequence: CASSEGLAGGGETQYF. CDR3 nucleotides: TGCGCCAGCAGTGAGGGACTAGCGGGGGGCGGGGAGACCCAGTACTTC.

This clonotype was seen a single time. The V and J genes are TRBV2 and TRBJ2-7, with 13 bases aligning to TRBD2. CDR3 length equals 15 residues. V shed 6 bases, J shed 2 bases, and the junction held 4 bases outside the gene matches. From germline, CDR1 is SNHLY and CDR2 FYNNEI. As DNA, the CDR3 is TGTGCCAGCAGGGGGACTAGCGGGATTACCTACGAGCAGTACTTC. This sequence encodes CASRGTSGITYEQYF.

This chain uses TRBV20-1 with TRBJ2-3; a weak D match, TRBD2 (5 bases). CDR1 is DFQATT, CDR2 SNEGSKA, per germline (reference sequence). The CDR3 has 13 residues. With 3 bases removed from V and 5 bases from J, the gap between germline ends came to 12 bases. The CDR3 DNA reads as TGCAGTGCTAGGGTACGGGCGGGAGATACGCAGTATTTT. The encoded protein is CSARVRAGDTQYF.

Ten or more counts support this clonotype. The rearrangement joins TRBV6-6 to TRBJ2-1, with TRBD2 matching 10 bases. Germline CDR1 reads MNHNY; CDR2 reads SVGAGI (reference sequence). Trimming cost V 10 bases and J 6 bases; bases outside gene matches: 9. This CDR3 is 14 amino acids long. CDR3 sequence (DNA): TGTGCCACCAGATGGGCTAGCGGGAGCAATGAGCAGTTCTTC. It yields the protein CATRWASGSNEQFF.

Of note for this clonotype: Being one base from a much bigger clone, this may be a read error. In DNA form, the CDR3 reads TGTGCCAGCAGCTGGGCAGACTATGGCTACACCTTC. It yields the protein CASSWADYGYTF. The chain uses TRBV3-1 and TRBJ1-2; D unclear. Trimming took off 5 bases at V and 3 bases at J, with 7 bases between the two ends. Per germline, CDR1 LGHDT and CDR2 YNNKEL (reference sequence). CDR3 size: 12 residues.

In the case of this clonotype: A much larger clone is a single base away; this may be a read error. The genes are TRBV5-6 and TRBJ2-1; D ambiguous. The germline V gene encodes CDR1 SGHDT and CDR2 YYEEEE. This CDR3 has 14 residues. V lost 7 bases, J lost 0 bases, and 11 bases lay in between. CDR3 region: CASRRAASYNEQFF. CDR3 nucleotides: TGTGCCAGCCGTCGGGCGGCCTCCTACAATGAGCAGTTCTTC. The variable domain in full, completed from reference TRBV5-6 and TRBJ2-1, reads DAGVTQSPTHLIKTRGQQVTLRCSPKSGHDTVSWYQQALGQGPQFIFQYYEEEERQRGNFPDRFSGHQFPNYSSELNVNALLLGDSALYLCASRRAASYNEQFFGPGTRLTVL.

This clonotype appeared many times. The V gene is TRBV20-1, the J gene TRBJ2-3, with D possibly called TRBD1 or TRBD2 (6 bases each). CDR1 DFQATT and CDR2 SNEGSKA come from the germline V gene (reference sequence). This CDR3 contains 13 residues. With 6 bases removed from V and 2 bases from J, the gap between germline ends came to 12 bases. CDR3: CSARGLNTDTQYF. CDR3 in DNA: TGCAGTGCCAGGGGACTCAACACAGATACGCAGTATTTT.

This clonotype occurred many times. The V call is TRBV20-1, the J call TRBJ2-2; 14 positions agree with TRBD2. The V gene end was trimmed by 0 bases and the J gene end by 3 bases; junction bases not matched to a gene: 0. Germline V gene lookup returns CDR1 DFQATT and CDR2 SNEGSKA (reference sequence). This CDR3 has 16 residues. This CDR3 is CSAREGLAGDTGELFF. The CDR3 region has the DNA TGCAGTGCTAGAGAGGGACTAGCGGGAGACACCGGGGAGCTGTTTTTT.

This clonotype was observed at least ten times. The V and J genes are TRBV2 and TRBJ1-4; D not resolved. The V and J ends lost 5 bases and 8 bases respectively, with 24 bases between them. CDR1 is SNHLY, CDR2 FYNNEI, per germline. There are 17 residues in the CDR3. CDR3 residues: CASSLNTGVLGGEKLFF. In nucleotides, the CDR3 is TGTGCCAGCAGTCTAAATACTGGCGTCCTCGGAGGGGAAAAACTGTTTTTT.

V and J are TRBV27 and TRBJ1-4; perhaps TRBD1 as D (5 bases). Per germline, CDR1 MNHEY and CDR2 SMNVEV (reference sequence). This CDR3 has 15 residues. V lost 4 bases to trimming and J lost 8 bases, with 17 bases between them. The CDR3 spells CASSWRDGSAEKLFF. CDR3 bases: TGTGCCAGCAGTTGGCGGGACGGCTCGGCGGAAAAACTGTTTTTT.

The chain combines TRBV6-5 with TRBJ2-5, with TRBD2 identical over 8 bases. CDR1 and CDR2 from the germline V gene are MNHEY and SVGAGI. V trimming: 4 bases; J trimming: 2 bases; junction bases outside the gene matches: 9. This CDR3 comprises 16 residues. CDR3 region: CASSSPLASGQETQYF. DNA for the CDR3: TGTGCCAGCAGTTCCCCGCTCGCTAGCGGGCAAGAGACCCAGTACTTC.

This clonotype came up once. The gene calls are TRBV28 and TRBJ1-5, with TRBD1 as a possible D gene (5 bases). In germline, CDR1 is MDHEN, CDR2 SYDVKM. The V end lost 6 bases, the J end lost 0 bases, and 21 bases lay between the germline ends. The CDR3 has 18 amino acids. This chain's CDR3 is CASSWGGRTKYSNQPQHF. In DNA form, the CDR3 reads TGTGCCAGCAGCTGGGGCGGGCGGACAAAGTATAGCAATCAGCCCCAGCATTTT.